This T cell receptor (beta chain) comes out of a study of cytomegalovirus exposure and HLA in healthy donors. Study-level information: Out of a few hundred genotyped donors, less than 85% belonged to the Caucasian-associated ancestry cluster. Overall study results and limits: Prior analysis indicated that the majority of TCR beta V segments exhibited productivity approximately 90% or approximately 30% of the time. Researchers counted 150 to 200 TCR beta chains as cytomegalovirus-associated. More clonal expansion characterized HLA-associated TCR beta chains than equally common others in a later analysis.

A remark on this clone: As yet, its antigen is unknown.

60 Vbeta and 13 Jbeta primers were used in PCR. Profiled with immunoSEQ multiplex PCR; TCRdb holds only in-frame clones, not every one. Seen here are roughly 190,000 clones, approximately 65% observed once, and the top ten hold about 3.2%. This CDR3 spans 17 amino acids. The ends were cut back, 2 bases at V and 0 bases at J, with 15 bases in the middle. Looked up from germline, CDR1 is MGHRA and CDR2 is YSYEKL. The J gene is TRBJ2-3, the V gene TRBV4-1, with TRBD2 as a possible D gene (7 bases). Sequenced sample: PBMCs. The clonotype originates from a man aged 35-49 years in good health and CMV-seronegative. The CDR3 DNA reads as TGCGCCAGCAGCCAACGAAGGGGGGGGGATAGCACAGATACGCAGTATTTT. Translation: CASSQRRGGDSTDTQYF.